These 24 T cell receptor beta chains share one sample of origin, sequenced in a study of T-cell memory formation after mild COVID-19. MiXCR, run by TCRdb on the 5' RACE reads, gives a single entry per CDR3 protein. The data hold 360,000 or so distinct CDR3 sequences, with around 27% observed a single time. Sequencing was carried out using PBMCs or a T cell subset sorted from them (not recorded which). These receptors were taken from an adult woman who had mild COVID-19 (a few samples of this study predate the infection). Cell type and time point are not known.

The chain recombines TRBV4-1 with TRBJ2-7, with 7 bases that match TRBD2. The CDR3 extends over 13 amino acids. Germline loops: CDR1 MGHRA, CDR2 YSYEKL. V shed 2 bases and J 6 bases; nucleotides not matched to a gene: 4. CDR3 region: CASSQYGGSEQYF. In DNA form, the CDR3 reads TGCGCCAGCAGCCAATACGGGGGGAGCGAGCAGTACTTC.

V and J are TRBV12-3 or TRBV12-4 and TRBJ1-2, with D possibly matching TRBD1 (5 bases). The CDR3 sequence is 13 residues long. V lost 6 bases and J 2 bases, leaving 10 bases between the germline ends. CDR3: CASRAQENYGYTF. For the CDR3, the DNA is TGTGCCAGCAGGGCACAGGAGAACTATGGCTACACCTTC.

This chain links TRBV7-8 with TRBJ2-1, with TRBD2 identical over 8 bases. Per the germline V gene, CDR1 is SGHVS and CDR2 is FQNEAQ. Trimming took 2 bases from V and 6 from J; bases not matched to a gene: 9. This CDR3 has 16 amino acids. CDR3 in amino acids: CASSLPGGGPGNEQFF. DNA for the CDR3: TGTGCCAGCAGCTTACCCGGGGGGGGGCCGGGCAATGAGCAGTTCTTC. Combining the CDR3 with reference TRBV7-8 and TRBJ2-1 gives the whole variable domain GAGVSQSPRYKVAKRGQDVALRCDPISGHVSLFWYQQALGQGPEFLTYFQNEAQLDKSGLPSDRFFAERPEGSVSTLKIQRTQQEDSAVYLCASSLPGGGPGNEQFFGPGTRLTVL.

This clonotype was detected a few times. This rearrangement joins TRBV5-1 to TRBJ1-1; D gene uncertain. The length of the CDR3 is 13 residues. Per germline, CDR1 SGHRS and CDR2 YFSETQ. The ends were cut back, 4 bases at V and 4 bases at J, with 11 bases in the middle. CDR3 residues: CASSGDAGTEAFF. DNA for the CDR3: TGCGCCAGCAGCGGGGATGCTGGCACTGAAGCTTTCTTT.

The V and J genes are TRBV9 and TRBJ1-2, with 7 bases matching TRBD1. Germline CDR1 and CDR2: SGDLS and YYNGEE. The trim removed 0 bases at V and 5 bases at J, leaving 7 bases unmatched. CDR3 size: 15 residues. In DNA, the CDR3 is TGTGCCAGCAGCGTAGGGGAGGGGGCCCGATATGGCTACACCTTC. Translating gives CASSVGEGARYGYTF.

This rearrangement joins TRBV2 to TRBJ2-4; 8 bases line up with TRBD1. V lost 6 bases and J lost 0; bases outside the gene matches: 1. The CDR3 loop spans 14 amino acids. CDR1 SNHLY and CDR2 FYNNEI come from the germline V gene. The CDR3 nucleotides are TGTGCCAGCAGAGACAGGGGAGCCAAAAACATTCAGTACTTC. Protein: CASRDRGAKNIQYF.

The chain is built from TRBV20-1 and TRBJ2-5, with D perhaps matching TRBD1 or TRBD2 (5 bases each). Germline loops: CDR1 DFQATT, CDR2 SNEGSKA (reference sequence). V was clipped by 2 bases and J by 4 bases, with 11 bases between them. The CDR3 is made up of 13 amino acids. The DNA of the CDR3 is TGCAGTGCTAGATATTCAGGGAGAGAGACCCAGTACTTC. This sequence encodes CSARYSGRETQYF.

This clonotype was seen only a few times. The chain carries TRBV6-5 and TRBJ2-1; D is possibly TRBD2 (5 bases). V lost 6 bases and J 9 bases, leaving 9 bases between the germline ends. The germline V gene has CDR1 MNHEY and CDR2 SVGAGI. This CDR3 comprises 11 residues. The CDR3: CASSQGSEQFF. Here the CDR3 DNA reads TGTGCCAGCAGCCAAGGGAGTGAGCAGTTCTTC.

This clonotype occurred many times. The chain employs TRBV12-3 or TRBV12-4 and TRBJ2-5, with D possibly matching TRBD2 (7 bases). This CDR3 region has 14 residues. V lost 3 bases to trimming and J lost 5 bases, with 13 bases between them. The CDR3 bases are TGTGCCAGCAGTTTCTGGGGGGGCAAGGAGACCCAGTACTTC. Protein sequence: CASSFWGGKETQYF.

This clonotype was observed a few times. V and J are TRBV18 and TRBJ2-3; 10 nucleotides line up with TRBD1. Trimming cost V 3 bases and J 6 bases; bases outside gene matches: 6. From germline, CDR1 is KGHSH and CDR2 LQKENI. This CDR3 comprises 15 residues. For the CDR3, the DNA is TGTGCCAGCTCACCCCGACAGGGGGCTGGGGATACGCAGTATTTT. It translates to CASSPRQGAGDTQYF. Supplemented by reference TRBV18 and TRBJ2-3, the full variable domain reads NAGVMQNPRHLVRRRGQEARLRCSPMKGHSHVYWYRQLPEEGLKFMVYLQKENIIDESGMPKERFSAEFPKEGPSILRIQQVVRGDSAAYFCASSPRQGAGDTQYFGPGTRLTVL.

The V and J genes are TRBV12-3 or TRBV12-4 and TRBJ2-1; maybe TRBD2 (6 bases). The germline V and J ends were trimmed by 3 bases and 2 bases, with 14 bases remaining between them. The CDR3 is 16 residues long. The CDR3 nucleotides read TGTGCCAGCAGTTTGCCCAGCGGGCTAACCTACAATGAGCAGTTCTTC. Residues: CASSLPSGLTYNEQFF.

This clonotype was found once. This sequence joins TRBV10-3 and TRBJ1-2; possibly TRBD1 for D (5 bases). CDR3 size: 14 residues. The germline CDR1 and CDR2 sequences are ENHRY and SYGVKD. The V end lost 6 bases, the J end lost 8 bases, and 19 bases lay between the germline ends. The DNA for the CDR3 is TGTGCCATCAGGCCGATGTCCGGGACGAGGGGCTACACCTTC. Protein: CAIRPMSGTRGYTF.

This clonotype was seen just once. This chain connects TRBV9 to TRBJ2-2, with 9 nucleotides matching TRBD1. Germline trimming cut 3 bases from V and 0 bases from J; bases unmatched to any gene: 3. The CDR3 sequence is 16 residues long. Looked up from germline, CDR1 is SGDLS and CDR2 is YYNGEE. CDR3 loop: CASSGQGESNTGELFF. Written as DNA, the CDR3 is TGTGCCAGCAGCGGACAGGGGGAGTCGAACACCGGGGAGCTGTTTTTT.

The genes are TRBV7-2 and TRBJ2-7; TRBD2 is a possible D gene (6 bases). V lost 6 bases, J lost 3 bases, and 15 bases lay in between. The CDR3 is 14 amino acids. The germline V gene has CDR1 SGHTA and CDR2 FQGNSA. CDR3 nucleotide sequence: TGTGCCAGCAGTTTTTTAGCGGACCACTACGAGCAGTACTTC. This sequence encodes CASSFLADHYEQYF.

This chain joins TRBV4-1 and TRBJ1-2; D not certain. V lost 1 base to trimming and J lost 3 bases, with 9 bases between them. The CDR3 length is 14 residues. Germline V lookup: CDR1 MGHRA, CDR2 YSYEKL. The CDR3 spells CASSQALSYYGYTF. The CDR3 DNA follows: TGCGCCAGCAGCCAAGCACTATCCTACTATGGCTACACCTTC.

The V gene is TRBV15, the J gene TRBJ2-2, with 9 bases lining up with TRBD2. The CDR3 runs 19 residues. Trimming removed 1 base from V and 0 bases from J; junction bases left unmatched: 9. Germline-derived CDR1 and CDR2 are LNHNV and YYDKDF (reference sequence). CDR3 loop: CATSRVFVSGGPNTGELFF. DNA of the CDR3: TGTGCCACCAGCAGAGTTTTTGTTAGCGGGGGCCCGAACACCGGGGAGCTGTTTTTT.

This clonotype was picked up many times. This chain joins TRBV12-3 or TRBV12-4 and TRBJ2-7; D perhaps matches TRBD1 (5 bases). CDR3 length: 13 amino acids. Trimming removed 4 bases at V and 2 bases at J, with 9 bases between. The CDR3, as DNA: TGTGCCAGCAGTTCGACAGCCCCCTACGAGCAGTACTTC. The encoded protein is CASSSTAPYEQYF.

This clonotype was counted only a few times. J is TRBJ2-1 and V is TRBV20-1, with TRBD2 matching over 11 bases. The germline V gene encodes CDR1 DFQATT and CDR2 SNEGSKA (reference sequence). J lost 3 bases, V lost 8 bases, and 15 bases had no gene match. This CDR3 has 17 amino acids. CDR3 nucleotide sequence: TGCAGTACCATTGGCCTAGCGGGAGGCGCGGTCTACAATGAGCAGTTCTTC. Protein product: CSTIGLAGGAVYNEQFF.

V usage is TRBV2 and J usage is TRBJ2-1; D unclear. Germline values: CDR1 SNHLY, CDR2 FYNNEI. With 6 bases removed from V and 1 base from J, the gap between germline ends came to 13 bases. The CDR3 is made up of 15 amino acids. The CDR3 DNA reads TGTGCCAGCAGGACCCCCCTAAGTTCCTACAATGAGCAGTTCTTC. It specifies CASRTPLSSYNEQFF. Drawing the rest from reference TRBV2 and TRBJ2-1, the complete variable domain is EPEVTQTPSHQVTQMGQEVILRCVPISNHLYFYWYRQILGQKVEFLVSFYNNEISEKSEIFDDQFSVERPDGSNFTLKIRSTKLEDSAMYFCASRTPLSSYNEQFFGPGTRLTVL.

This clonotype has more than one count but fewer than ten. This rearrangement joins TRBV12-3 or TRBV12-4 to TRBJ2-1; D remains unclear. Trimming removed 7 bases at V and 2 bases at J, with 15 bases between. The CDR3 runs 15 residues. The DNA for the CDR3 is TGTGCCAGCACCTCGAGACGCAAGACCTACAATGAGCAGTTCTTC. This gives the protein CASTSRRKTYNEQFF.

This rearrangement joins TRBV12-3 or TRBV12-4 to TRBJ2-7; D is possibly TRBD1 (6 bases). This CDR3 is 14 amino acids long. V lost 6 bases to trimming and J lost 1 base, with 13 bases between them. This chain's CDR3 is CASRDRSYSYEQYF. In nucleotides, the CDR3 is TGTGCCAGCAGGGACAGAAGTTATTCCTACGAGCAGTACTTC.

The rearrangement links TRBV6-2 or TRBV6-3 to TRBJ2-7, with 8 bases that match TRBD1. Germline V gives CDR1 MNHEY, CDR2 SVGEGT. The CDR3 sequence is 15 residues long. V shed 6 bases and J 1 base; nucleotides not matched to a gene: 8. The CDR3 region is CASRPSGTGSYEQYF. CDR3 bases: TGTGCCAGCAGACCTTCCGGGACAGGTTCCTACGAGCAGTACTTC.

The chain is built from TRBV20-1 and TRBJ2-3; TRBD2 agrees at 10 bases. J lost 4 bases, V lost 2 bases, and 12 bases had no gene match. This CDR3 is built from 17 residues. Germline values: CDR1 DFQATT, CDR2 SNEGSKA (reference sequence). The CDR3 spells CSARRRLLAGVSDTQYF. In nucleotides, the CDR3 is TGCAGTGCTAGACGTAGATTGCTAGCGGGAGTTTCAGATACGCAGTATTTT.

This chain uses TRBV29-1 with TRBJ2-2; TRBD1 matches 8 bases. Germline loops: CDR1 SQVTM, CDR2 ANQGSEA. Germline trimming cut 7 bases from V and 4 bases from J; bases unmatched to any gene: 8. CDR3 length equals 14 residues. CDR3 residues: CSALDRVSTGELFF. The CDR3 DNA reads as TGCAGCGCCTTGGACAGGGTGAGCACCGGGGAGCTGTTTTTT.